The 18 T cell receptor beta chains below were found in one sample sequenced in a study of molecular identifiers for immune sequencing clone quantification. TCRdb called the PCR reads again in MiXCR, with one record for every CDR3 protein. The table has about 640,000 distinct CDR3 sequences, about 20% seen once; the top ten hold roughly 0.83%. The sample comprised naive CD8+ T cells from blood, with Jurkat cell RNA spiked in. Subset given: FACS-sorted CD8+CD4-CCR7+CD45RA+ naive T cells. Receptors originate from a human donor in good health. Some libraries in this study had Jurkat cell RNA spiked in.

In this sample, this clonotype turned up once. Possible read error: a much larger clone is one base away. This rearrangement joins TRBV30 to TRBJ1-5; D remains unclear. V was trimmed by 3 bases and J by 1 base, leaving 16 bases between them. Germline CDR1 and CDR2: GTSNPN and SVGIG (reference sequence). The CDR3 has 16 residues. The chain's CDR3 is CAWSPQLGGSNQPQHF. In DNA, the CDR3 is TGTGCCTGGAGCCCTCAGTTGGGAGGAAGCAATCAGCCCCAGCATTTT.

As concerns this clonotype: A read error may explain this, as a much larger clone is one base away. No conserved phenylalanine or tryptophan is present at the end of the CDR3, so a read error is the likely explanation. The genes are TRBV6-6 and TRBJ2-7, with D hard to call. The V end was cut by 0 bases, the J end by 7 bases, with 7 bases between. Germline values: CDR1 MNHNY, CDR2 SVGAGI (reference sequence). CDR3 length: 12 residues. This CDR3 is CASSYSILEQYL. The CDR3 DNA sequence: TGTGCCAGCAGTTACTCGATCTTGGAGCAGTACCTC.

This clonotype was recorded a few times. The rearrangement uses TRBV27 and TRBJ1-2; 7 nucleotides match TRBD1. The V gene end was trimmed by 2 bases and the J gene end by 5 bases; junction bases not matched to a gene: 5. Germline values: CDR1 MNHEY, CDR2 SMNVEV (reference sequence). The CDR3 is made up of 14 amino acids. The CDR3 DNA sequence: TGTGCCAGCAGTTTAGAAGGGGGCGCGTATGGCTACACCTTC. Amino acid sequence: CASSLEGGAYGYTF.

In its sample, this clonotype was seen many times. The chain has TRBV30 and TRBJ1-2, with D hard to call. The CDR3 contains 13 residues. Germline loops: CDR1 GTSNPN, CDR2 SVGIG (reference sequence). The V end was cut by 2 bases, the J end by 8 bases, with 15 bases between. The CDR3 protein is CAWSPEDRKGYTF. CDR3 bases: TGTGCCTGGAGTCCCGAGGATCGGAAAGGCTACACCTTC.

This clonotype was observed many times. CDR3 in amino acids: CASRSPGPTDTQYF. The DNA of the CDR3 is TGTGCCAGCAGAAGCCCCGGGCCCACAGATACGCAGTATTTT. V and J are TRBV12-3 or TRBV12-4 and TRBJ2-3, with no clear D. The CDR3 has 14 amino acids. The ends were cut back, 6 bases at V and 2 bases at J, with 12 bases in the middle.

The chain couples TRBV28 to TRBJ1-5; D not certain. Trimming shortened V by 3 bases and J by 3 bases, and 12 bases separated the two germline ends. The CDR3 totals 15 residues. Germline V CDR1 and CDR2: MDHEN, SYDVKM. The CDR3 here is CASSLVTTNNQPQHF. CDR3 DNA sequence: TGTGCCAGCAGTTTGGTGACAACAAACAATCAGCCCCAGCATTTT.

This clonotype was counted a few times. The V and J genes are TRBV5-6 and TRBJ2-5; D might be TRBD2 (5 bases). The V gene lost 1 base and the J gene lost 7 bases, with 14 bases spanning the gap. The CDR3 runs to 14 residues. Per the germline V gene, CDR1 is SGHDT and CDR2 is YYEEEE. The CDR3 loop is CASSLIAYPGTQYF. In nucleotides, the CDR3 is TGTGCCAGCAGCTTGATAGCGTACCCCGGGACCCAGTACTTC.

The table lists this clonotype with many counts. The genes are TRBV6-6 and TRBJ1-2, with TRBD1 as a possible D gene (5 bases). The V and J ends lost 8 bases and 3 bases respectively, with 16 bases between them. CDR1 and CDR2 from the germline V gene are MNHNY and SVGAGI (reference sequence). This CDR3 has 14 residues. The chain's CDR3 is CASSESGSHYGYTF. The CDR3 DNA follows: TGTGCCAGCTCAGAGTCAGGGAGTCACTATGGCTACACCTTC.

Details on this clonotype: This could be a read error, since a much larger clone is one nucleotide away. This CDR3 is missing its conserved last phenylalanine or tryptophan, likely due to a read error. The chain uses TRBV4-1 and TRBJ1-6; D call uncertain. The germline CDR1 and CDR2 sequences are MGHRA and YSYEKL. There are 16 residues in the CDR3. Trimming shortened V by 6 bases and J by 0 bases, and 12 bases separated the two germline ends. DNA for the CDR3: TGCGCCAGCAGACCTACAGAGAGCTCCTATAATTCACCCCTCCACCTT. Its translation: CASRPTESSYNSPLHL.

As to this clonotype: A read error is possible here, since a much larger clone lies one base away. V and J are TRBV13 and TRBJ1-2, with D possibly being TRBD1 (5 bases). There are 16 residues in the CDR3. Germline assignment: CDR1 PRHDT and CDR2 FYEKMQ (reference sequence). CDR3 region: CAGSLRIQETYYGYTF. The CDR3 region has the DNA TGTGCCGGCAGCTTACGTATACAGGAGACCTACTATGGCTACACCTTC.

About this clonotype: A much bigger clone sits one base away, suggesting this may be a read error. The chain has TRBV4-3 and TRBJ2-4, with 8 bases matching TRBD1. The length of the CDR3 is 15 residues. CDR1 is LGHNA, CDR2 YSLEER, per germline. With V trimmed by 0 bases and J by 13 bases, 11 bases remained unmatched. The CDR3 nucleotides are TGCGCCAGCAGCCAAGATCAGGGGGCGCCTTACGGGCAGTACTTC. It translates to CASSQDQGAPYGQYF.

This clonotype was observed at least ten times. This rearrangement joins TRBV2 to TRBJ2-3; 10 nucleotides align to TRBD2. The CDR3 spans 17 residues. The V and J ends lost 1 base and 3 bases, in that order; junction bases with no gene match: 7. Germline V lookup: CDR1 SNHLY, CDR2 FYNNEI. CDR3 loop: CASSEELSGGKTDTQYF. In DNA, the CDR3 is TGTGCCAGCAGTGAAGAACTTAGCGGGGGGAAAACAGATACGCAGTATTTT.

The rearrangement links TRBV11-2 to TRBJ2-1; D is possibly TRBD1 or TRBD2 (7 bases each). Trimming left V 5 bases short and J 4 bases short, with 21 bases between. Looked up from germline, CDR1 is SGHAT and CDR2 is FQNNGV. The CDR3 is made up of 17 amino acids. Here the CDR3 DNA reads TGTGCCAGCAGCCCCTCAGGGGGGGGATCGGGTTACAATGAGCAGTTCTTC. Residues: CASSPSGGGSGYNEQFF. The whole variable domain, remainder taken from reference TRBV11-2 and TRBJ2-1, is EAGVAQSPRYKIIEKRQSVAFWCNPISGHATLYWYQQILGQGPKLLIQFQNNGVVDDSQLPKDRFSAERLKGVDSTLKIQPAKLEDSAVYLCASSPSGGGSGYNEQFFGPGTRLTVL.

This clonotype was recorded many times. The chain has TRBV4-3 and TRBJ2-6; 9 bases line up with TRBD2. The CDR3 is 19 residues long. From germline, CDR1 is LGHNA and CDR2 YSLEER. Trimming removed 0 bases from V and 0 bases from J; junction bases left unmatched: 6. CDR3 DNA: TGCGCCAGCAGCCAAGATCCCACACTAGCGGGCTCTGGGGCCAACGTCCTGACTTTC. It translates to CASSQDPTLAGSGANVLTF.

This clonotype has just a few counts. The chain couples TRBV4-3 to TRBJ2-1; TRBD2 matches at 12 bases. The germline V gene has CDR1 LGHNA and CDR2 YSLEER. The CDR3 contains 17 residues. V trimming: 1 base; J trimming: 5 bases; junction bases outside the gene matches: 6. Here the CDR3 DNA reads TGCGCCAGCAGCCAAGCACTAGCGGGAGGACAGAACAATGAGCAGTTCTTC. This codes for CASSQALAGGQNNEQFF.

The rearrangement uses TRBV5-4 and TRBJ2-1, with 8 bases that match TRBD2. This CDR3 region has 16 residues. V dropped 4 bases and J dropped 0; count of bases not matched to a gene: 6. Germline loops: CDR1 SGHNT, CDR2 YYREEE (reference sequence). CDR3: CASSRVLAVSYNEQFF. CDR3 coding DNA: TGTGCCAGCAGCCGTGTACTAGCGGTCTCCTACAATGAGCAGTTCTTC.

This clonotype appeared many times. DNA of the CDR3: TGTGCCAGCAGTTCCTCGGGGGGGGGCTACGAGCAGTACTTC. As protein: CASSSSGGGYEQYF. The chain has TRBV6-5 and TRBJ2-7; TRBD2 matches 8 bases. This CDR3 has 14 residues. J lost 3 bases, V lost 4 bases, and 5 bases had no gene match. Looked up from germline, CDR1 is MNHEY and CDR2 is SVGAGI.

This clonotype was counted between two and nine times. The chain has TRBV24-1 and TRBJ2-1, with 9 bases aligning to TRBD2. The CDR3 covers 17 residues. J lost 9 bases, V lost 1 base, and 12 bases had no gene match. Germline assignment: CDR1 KGHDR and CDR2 SFDVKD. As DNA, the CDR3 is TGTGCCACCAGTGATTTTGTTAGCGGGAGTTGGAATGTTGAGCAGTTCTTC. Translation gives CATSDFVSGSWNVEQFF.